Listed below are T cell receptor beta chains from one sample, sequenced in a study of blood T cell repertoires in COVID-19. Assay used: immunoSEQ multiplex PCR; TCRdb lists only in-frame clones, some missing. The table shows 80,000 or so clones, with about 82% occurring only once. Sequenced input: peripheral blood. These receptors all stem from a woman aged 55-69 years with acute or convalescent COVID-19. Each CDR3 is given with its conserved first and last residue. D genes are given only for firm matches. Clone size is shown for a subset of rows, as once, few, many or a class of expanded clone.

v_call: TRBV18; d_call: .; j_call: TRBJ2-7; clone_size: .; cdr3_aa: CASSDPGAVEQYF; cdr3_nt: TGTGCCAGCTCCGACCCTGGGGCAGTCGAGCAGTACTTC
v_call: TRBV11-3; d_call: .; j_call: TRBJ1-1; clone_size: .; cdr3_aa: CASSLDGSMNTEAFF; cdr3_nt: TGTGCCAGCAGCTTAGATGGGAGTATGAACACTGAAGCTTTCTTT
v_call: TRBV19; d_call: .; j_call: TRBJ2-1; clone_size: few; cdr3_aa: CASHGSYYNEQFF; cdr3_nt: TGTGCCAGTCACGGTTCCTACTACAATGAGCAGTTCTTC
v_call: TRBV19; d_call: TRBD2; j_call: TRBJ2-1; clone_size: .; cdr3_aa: CASSGILTSGGNTYNEQFF; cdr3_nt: TGTGCCAGTAGTGGTATCCTAACTAGCGGGGGGAATACCTACAATGAGCAGTTCTTC
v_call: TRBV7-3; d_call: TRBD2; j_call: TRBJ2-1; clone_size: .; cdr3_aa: CASSSQRGGSYNEQFF; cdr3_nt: TGTGCCAGCAGCTCACAGCGGGGGGGCTCCTACAATGAGCAGTTCTTC
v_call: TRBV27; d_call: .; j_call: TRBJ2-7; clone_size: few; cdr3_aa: CASSFTGQTYEQYF; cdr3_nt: TGTGCCAGCAGTTTTACGGGACAAACCTACGAGCAGTACTTC
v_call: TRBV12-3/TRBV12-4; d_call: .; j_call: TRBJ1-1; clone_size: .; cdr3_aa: CASSFFGNTEAFF; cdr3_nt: TGTGCCAGCAGTTTCTTCGGGAACACTGAAGCTTTCTTT
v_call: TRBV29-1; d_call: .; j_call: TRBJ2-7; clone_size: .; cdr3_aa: CSVVLGHSYEQYF; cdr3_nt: TGCAGCGTTGTCCTCGGACATTCCTACGAGCAGTACTTC
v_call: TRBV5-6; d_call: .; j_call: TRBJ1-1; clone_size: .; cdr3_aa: CASSRGLAEAFF; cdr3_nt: TGTGCCAGCAGCAGAGGGTTGGCAGAAGCTTTCTTT
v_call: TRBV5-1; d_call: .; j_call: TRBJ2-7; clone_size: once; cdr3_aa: CASSFPAQGRHEQYF; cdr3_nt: TGCGCCAGCAGCTTCCCAGCACAGGGGAGGCACGAGCAGTACTTC
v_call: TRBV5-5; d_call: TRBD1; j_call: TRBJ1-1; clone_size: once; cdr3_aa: CASSLTGVNTEAFF; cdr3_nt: TGTGCCAGCAGCTTGACAGGGGTGAACACTGAAGCTTTCTTT
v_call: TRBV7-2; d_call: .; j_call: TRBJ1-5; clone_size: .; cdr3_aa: CASSLGGRDQPQHF; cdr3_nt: TGTGCCAGCAGCTTAGGAGGGAGGGATCAGCCCCAGCATTTT
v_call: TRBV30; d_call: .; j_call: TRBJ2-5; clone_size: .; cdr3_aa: CAWSGVLEQGRETQYF; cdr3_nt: TGTGCCTGGAGTGGGGTATTGGAACAGGGCAGAGAGACCCAGTACTTC
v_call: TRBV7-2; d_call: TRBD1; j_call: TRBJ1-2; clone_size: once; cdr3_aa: CASSLDRGQQYGYTF; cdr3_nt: TGTGCCAGCAGCTTAGATCGGGGACAGCAATATGGCTACACCTTC
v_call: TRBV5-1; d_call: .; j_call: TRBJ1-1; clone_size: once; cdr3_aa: CASSRYRAAEAFF; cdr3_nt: TGCGCCAGCAGCCGATACAGGGCGGCTGAAGCTTTCTTT